This is a list of T cell receptor beta chains from one sample in a study of T cells in Graves' hyperthyroidism and ophthalmopathy. TCRdb independently ran MiXCR on the multiplex PCR reads; one entry per CDR3 protein. The sample consists of a few hundred thousand distinct CDR3 sequences, approximately 13% of them appearing once. The sequenced sample was blood. The receptors here all came from a woman aged 40 to 49 with Graves' ophthalmopathy. The CDR3 runs from the conserved cysteine through the conserved F or W. Fields, in order: V gene, J gene, D gene, clone size, CDR3 DNA, CDR3 protein. A D gene is named only where the DNA matches it firmly. Where a row states a size, it is once, few, many or the class of an expanded clone; other rows omit it.

V: TRBV12-3/TRBV12-4
J: TRBJ2-1
D: -
size: many
DNA: TGTGCCAGCAGTCTTGGCGGGACCTCCTACAATGAGCAGTTCTTC
CDR3: CASSLGGTSYNEQFF

V: TRBV3-1
J: TRBJ1-5
D: -
size: few
DNA: TGTGCCAGCAGCCAAGGTCAGGGGAGAATTGATCAGCCCCAGCATTTT
CDR3: CASSQGQGRIDQPQHF

V: TRBV7-6
J: TRBJ2-7
D: -
size: many
DNA: TGTGCCAGCAGCCCCGGGCGGGGAATTGGCGAGCAGTACTTC
CDR3: CASSPGRGIGEQYF

V: TRBV30
J: TRBJ1-5
D: -
size: many
DNA: TGTGCCTGGGGGTGGACCCGGGGGCCCCAGCATTTT
CDR3: CAWGWTRGPQHF

V: TRBV7-2
J: TRBJ2-7
D: -
size: many
DNA: TGTGCCAGCAGCCGAACTACCTACGAGCAGTACTTC
CDR3: CASSRTTYEQYF

V: TRBV5-5
J: TRBJ2-7
D: -
size: few
DNA: TGTGCCAGCAGCTTGTGGGGTAGCGTACGAGACGAGCAGTACTTC
CDR3: CASSLWGSVRDEQYF

V: TRBV9
J: TRBJ1-6
D: -
size: many
DNA: TGTGCCAGCAGCGCCATCGAGGGACCCCTCCACTTT
CDR3: CASSAIEGPLHF

V: TRBV20-1
J: TRBJ2-5
D: TRBD1
size: few
DNA: TGCAGTGCTATCGGACAGGGGGCTAAGACCCAGTACTTC
CDR3: CSAIGQGAKTQYF

V: TRBV11-2
J: TRBJ2-1
D: -
size: many
DNA: TGTGCCAGCAGCTTCCGCGGGGCGATTTACAATGAGCAGTTCTTC
CDR3: CASSFRGAIYNEQFF

V: TRBV25-1
J: TRBJ1-3
D: -
size: -
DNA: TGTGCCAGCAGCCGTTCCCTGGGGGGGAGAGCTGGAAACACCATATATTTT
CDR3: CASSRSLGGRAGNTIYF

V: TRBV5-6
J: TRBJ2-2
D: -
size: few
DNA: TGTGCCAGCAGCTCCTTAGAGCGGCGGAAACTAAACACCGGGGAGCTGTTTTTT
CDR3: CASSSLERRKLNTGELFF

V: TRBV9
J: TRBJ2-3
D: TRBD2
size: many
DNA: TGTGCCAGCAGCGTCGGGACTAGCGGCTCCACAGATACGCAGTATTTT
CDR3: CASSVGTSGSTDTQYF

V: TRBV5-4
J: TRBJ2-3
D: TRBD2
size: few
DNA: TGTGCCAGCAGCTGGGGACTAGCGGCCACAGATACGCAGTATTTT
CDR3: CASSWGLAATDTQYF

V: TRBV2
J: TRBJ1-5
D: -
size: many
DNA: TGTGCCAGCAGTGGTTCGCAGAGCAATCAGCCCCAGCATTTT
CDR3: CASSGSQSNQPQHF

V: TRBV5-5
J: TRBJ2-7
D: -
size: few
DNA: TGTGCCAGCAGCTTGTGGTCAACGCAGGGCGGGACATTTAGCGAGCAGTACTTC
CDR3: CASSLWSTQGGTFSEQYF

V: TRBV20-1
J: TRBJ1-4
D: -
size: many
DNA: TGCAGTGCTAGAGCGCCAGGACGGGAGGGGAAACTGTTTTTT
CDR3: CSARAPGREGKLFF

V: TRBV20-1
J: TRBJ2-3
D: -
size: many
DNA: TGCAGTGCTGTGGCCGTAGATACGCAGTATTTT
CDR3: CSAVAVDTQYF

V: TRBV7-9
J: TRBJ1-1
D: TRBD1
size: many
DNA: TGTGCCAGCAGCTTGGGGACAGGGTGGAGCACTGAAGCTTTCTTT
CDR3: CASSLGTGWSTEAFF